This TCR beta chain was profiled in a study of blood T cell repertoires in COVID-19. This clone came up once. V was pared by 1 base and J by 2 bases, with 12 bases between. This CDR3 is 16 amino acids long. Germline V gives CDR1 MDHEN, CDR2 SYDVKM. In the original analysis: Amplifying reference gene primers gave estimates of nucleated cell counts. Sequencing used immunoSEQ multiplex PCR; TCRdb keeps in-frame clones, though not all of them. The V and J calls and the clone size are those of that table, but D and trimming were determined from the DNA. The table lists roughly 220,000 clones, around 88% of them singletons, with roughly 15% in the top ten.

The sequence was collected from a woman aged 50 to 60 with acute COVID-19. Sequenced: PBMCs or T cells enriched from blood (not recorded which). The chain carries TRBV28 and TRBJ1-5; maybe TRBD1 (5 bases). This CDR3 reads CASSLSLGGGNQPQHF. CDR3 nucleotide sequence: TGTGCCAGCAGTTTATCCCTCGGGGGGGGCAATCAGCCCCAGCATTTT.